Below are 18 T cell receptor beta chains sequenced from a single sample in a study of blood T cell repertoires in COVID-19. The table came from immunoSEQ multiplex PCR; TCRdb's copy has only in-frame clones and leaves some out. The sample holds a few hundred thousand clones, 70% to 90% seen once. Sequencing was done on a sample of PBMCs or T cells enriched from blood (not recorded which). The receptors come from a woman under 40 who had recovered from COVID-19.

The chain links TRBV5-5 to TRBJ2-2, with 7 bases that match TRBD1. The CDR3 loop spans 15 amino acids. CDR1 is SGHKS and CDR2 is YYEKEE in the germline V gene (reference sequence). V shed 4 bases, J shed 3 bases, and the junction held 6 bases outside the gene matches. CDR3 DNA sequence: TGTGCCAGCAGCCACAGGGGTCTTGACACCGGGGAGCTGTTTTTT. Amino acids: CASSHRGLDTGELFF.

This chain joins TRBV6-5 and TRBJ1-6; D remains ambiguous. The CDR3 sequence is 15 residues long. Trimming stripped 0 bases from V and 2 bases from J, with 5 bases between. Germline-derived CDR1 and CDR2 are MNHEY and SVGAGI. CDR3 loop: CASSYSSTYNSPLHF. The CDR3 DNA follows: TGTGCCAGCAGTTACTCGTCCACCTATAATTCACCCCTCCACTTT.

The gene calls are TRBV7-6 and TRBJ2-2; 8 bases agree with TRBD2. Germline lookup yields CDR1 SGHVS and CDR2 FNYEAQ. The J segment lost 4 bases and the V segment lost 7 bases, leaving 8 bases of the junction unmatched. CDR3 size: 15 residues. In DNA, the CDR3 is TGTGCCAGCAACGTACGGGGGGGGTGCACCGGGGAGCTGTTTTTT. Translation gives CASNVRGGCTGELFF. Variable domain in full (rest from reference TRBV7-6 and TRBJ2-2): GAGVSQSPRYKVTKRGQDVALRCDPISGHVSLYWYRQALGQGPEFLTYFNYEAQQDKSGLPNDRFSAERPEGSISTLTIQRTEQRDSAMYRCASNVRGGCTGELFFGEGSRLTVL.

The chain couples TRBV6-5 to TRBJ1-4; possibly TRBD1 for D (5 bases). The V gene lost 5 bases and the J gene lost 8 bases, with 9 bases spanning the gap. CDR3 length: 12 residues. Germline V lookup: CDR1 MNHEY, CDR2 SVGAGI. CDR3 sequence reads: CASSQGYEKLFF. CDR3 coding DNA: TGTGCCAGCAGTCAGGGTTACGAAAAACTGTTTTTT.

There are a few counts of this clone. J is TRBJ2-1 and V is TRBV6-2 or TRBV6-3, with 7 bases identical to TRBD1. J was trimmed by 4 bases and V by 1 base; bases with no gene match: 1. Germline CDR1 MNHEY, CDR2 SVGEGT. There are 14 residues in the CDR3. CDR3 coding DNA: TGTGCCAGCAGTTACTGGGACAGTTACAATGAGCAGTTCTTC. It encodes CASSYWDSYNEQFF.

The chain carries TRBV5-4 and TRBJ1-1, with D unclear. V shed 6 bases and J shed 1 base, with 10 bases lying between them. CDR1 SGHNT and CDR2 YYREEE come from the germline V gene (reference sequence). The CDR3 contains 13 residues. The CDR3 DNA sequence: TGTGCCAGCACCCCAACAGAGAACACTGAAGCTTTCTTT. As protein: CASTPTENTEAFF.

J is TRBJ1-2 and V is TRBV6-5; D might be TRBD1 (5 bases). The CDR3 runs 15 residues. V was cut by 2 bases and J by 5 bases, with 15 bases left in between. Germline V CDR1 and CDR2: MNHEY, SVGAGI. For the CDR3, the DNA is TGTGCCAGCAGTTACGCCCGGTACAGGTCGTATGGCTACACCTTC. This translates into CASSYARYRSYGYTF.

The rearrangement links TRBV3-1 (or the pseudogene TRBV3-2) to TRBJ2-2; 9 bases are a match to TRBD1. Germline V gene lookup returns CDR1 LGHDT and CDR2 YNNKEL (reference sequence). V dropped 3 bases and J dropped 4; count of bases not matched to a gene: 3. This CDR3 comprises 15 residues. The CDR3 sequence is CASSHQTGGTGELFF. In DNA form, the CDR3 reads TGTGCCAGCAGCCATCAGACAGGGGGCACCGGGGAGCTGTTTTTT.

This clone came up a few times. This sequence joins TRBV3-1 (or the pseudogene TRBV3-2) and TRBJ1-2, with TRBD1 matching over 8 bases. The trim removed 1 base at V and 3 bases at J, leaving 4 bases unmatched. The CDR3 spans 15 residues. Per the germline V gene, CDR1 is LGHDT and CDR2 is YNNKEL (reference sequence). CDR3 in DNA: TGTGCCAGCAGCCAAGGCGGACAGGGCGACTATGGCTACACCTTC. This gives the protein CASSQGGQGDYGYTF.

The genes are TRBV15 and TRBJ1-5; D call uncertain. This CDR3 region has 13 residues. The V end lost 1 base, the J end lost 4 bases, and 5 bases lay between the germline ends. From germline, CDR1 is LNHNV and CDR2 YYDKDF (reference sequence). The CDR3 protein is CATSRAENQPQHF. CDR3 sequence (DNA): TGTGCCACCAGCAGAGCCGAGAATCAGCCCCAGCATTTT.

V gene TRBV7-2 combines with J gene TRBJ1-6; 8 bases are a match to TRBD1. Per the germline V gene, CDR1 is SGHTA and CDR2 is FQGNSA. Trimming removed 3 bases from V and 9 bases from J; junction bases left unmatched: 7. This CDR3 comprises 15 residues. The CDR3 DNA follows: TGTGCCAGCAGCTTGCAGGGGGCCAGAGGTTCACCCCTCCACTTT. Its translation: CASSLQGARGSPLHF.

V and J are TRBV21-1 and TRBJ1-1. TRBV21-1 is reported as a pseudogene. The CDR3 extends over 13 amino acids. The CDR3 DNA reads TGTGCCAGAGCGGGACTCAGGAACACTGAAGCTTTCTTT. Protein: CARAGLRNTEAFF.

The chain's CDR3 is CASSPQTGIQPSYEQYF. The CDR3 region has the DNA TGTGCCAGCAGCCCGCAAACAGGGATCCAACCGTCCTACGAGCAGTACTTC. The chain recombines TRBV7-9 with TRBJ2-7; D might be TRBD1 (6 bases). The CDR3 extends over 17 amino acids. CDR1 and CDR2 from the germline V gene are SEHNR and FQNEAQ (reference sequence). V lost 5 bases and J 1 base, leaving 21 bases between the germline ends.

This clone was recorded a few times. The V and J genes are TRBV5-1 and TRBJ1-2; TRBD1 agrees at 7 bases. This CDR3 has 16 residues. Germline V gives CDR1 SGHRS, CDR2 YFSETQ. Losses at the gene ends were 4 bases for V and 4 bases for J; bases not matched to a gene: 13. The CDR3 protein is CASSPGQEANLYGYTF. In DNA form, the CDR3 reads TGCGCCAGCAGCCCCGGACAGGAAGCTAACCTCTATGGCTACACCTTC.

V is TRBV6-1 and J is TRBJ2-7, with 10 bases aligning to TRBD1. The V and J ends lost 3 bases and 9 bases, in that order; junction bases with no gene match: 8. Germline values: CDR1 MNHNS, CDR2 SASEGT. The CDR3 spans 14 residues. CDR3 region: CASSDRDRGVAQYF. The CDR3 DNA follows: TGTGCCAGCAGTGACCGGGACAGGGGTGTCGCGCAGTACTTC.

V is TRBV7-9 and J is TRBJ1-3, with TRBD1 identical over 9 bases. This CDR3 is 14 amino acids long. Germline V gene lookup returns CDR1 SEHNR and CDR2 FQNEAQ (reference sequence). V shed 4 bases and J 2 bases; nucleotides not matched to a gene: 0. Here the CDR3 reads CASSWDRAGNTIYF. CDR3 sequence (DNA): TGTGCCAGCAGCTGGGACAGGGCTGGAAACACCATATATTTT.

This clone was counted a few times. The gene calls are TRBV5-5 and TRBJ1-1, with D unresolved. The ends were cut back, 1 base at V and 1 base at J, with 11 bases in the middle. From germline, CDR1 is SGHKS and CDR2 YYEKEE (reference sequence). This CDR3 is built from 15 residues. CDR3 residues: CASSLFLLPNTEAFF. The CDR3 DNA reads TGTGCCAGCAGCTTGTTTCTCCTCCCGAACACTGAAGCTTTCTTT.

About this clone: Within the sample, other DNA sequences also encode this same CDR3. The gene calls are TRBV27 and TRBJ2-1, with 9 nucleotides matching TRBD2. CDR3 length: 15 amino acids. J gave up 0 bases and V 5 bases, and 2 bases lay outside the gene matches. Per the germline V gene, CDR1 is MNHEY and CDR2 is SMNVEV (reference sequence). CDR3 nucleotide sequence: TGTGCCAGCAGTCTAGCGGGGAGCTCCTACAATGAGCAGTTCTTC. This sequence encodes CASSLAGSSYNEQFF.